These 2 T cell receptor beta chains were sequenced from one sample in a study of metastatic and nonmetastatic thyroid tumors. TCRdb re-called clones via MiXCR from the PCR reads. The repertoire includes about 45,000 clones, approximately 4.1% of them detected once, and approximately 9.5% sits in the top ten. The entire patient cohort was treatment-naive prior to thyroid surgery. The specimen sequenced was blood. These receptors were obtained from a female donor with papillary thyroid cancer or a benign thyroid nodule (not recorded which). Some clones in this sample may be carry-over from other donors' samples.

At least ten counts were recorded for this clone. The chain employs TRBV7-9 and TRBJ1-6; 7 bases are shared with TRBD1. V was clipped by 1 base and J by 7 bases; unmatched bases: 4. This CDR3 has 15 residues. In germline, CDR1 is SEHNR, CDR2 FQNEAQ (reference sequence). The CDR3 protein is CASSLGTGANSPLHF. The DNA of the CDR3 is TGTGCCAGCAGCTTAGGGACAGGCGCAAATTCACCCCTCCACTTT.

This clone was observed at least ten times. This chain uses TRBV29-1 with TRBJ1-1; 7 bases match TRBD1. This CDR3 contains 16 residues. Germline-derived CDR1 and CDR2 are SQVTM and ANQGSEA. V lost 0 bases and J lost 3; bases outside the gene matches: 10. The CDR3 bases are TGCAGCGTTGAAGATCCGAGACAGGGTTTCGACACTGAAGCTTTCTTT. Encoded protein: CSVEDPRQGFDTEAFF.